The 31 T cell receptor beta chains below come from one sample, sequenced in a study of T cells in women clearing cervical HPV infection. Clones were read by immunoSEQ multiplex PCR, and TCRdb kept only the in-frame ones, dropping some. The table lists just over 20,000 clones, with 5% in the top ten. Sequenced sample: blood buffy coat. These TCRs come from a woman aged 18 to 75 with a cervical HPV16 infection that either progressed to CIN3+ or cleared (not recorded which).

CDR3 amino acids: CASSDPNPDRGLSNQPQHF. The covered CDR3 bases are TGTGCCAGCAGTGACCCCAACCCGGACAGGGGGCTGAGTAATCAGCCC. This sequence joins TRBV6-4 and TRBJ1-5, with TRBD1 matching over 11 bases. With the read ending 3 residues before the CDR3 end, the germline J gene is used to fill in that end. Germline CDR1 reads MRHNA; CDR2 reads SNTAGT. The CDR3 is 19 amino acids. V shed 2 bases and J 4 bases; nucleotides not matched to a gene: 13.

Points on this clone: An end of the junction does not agree with germline; a read error may underlie this. Read data end 3 residues before the CDR3 end; the end is taken from the germline J gene. The chain uses TRBV7-9 and TRBJ1-5; D not resolved. Germline CDR1 reads SEHNR; CDR2 reads FQNEAQ (reference sequence). The CDR3 contains 13 residues. CDR3 bases read: TGTGCCGGCAGCTTGTCCGGGGATCAGCCC. Its translation is CAGSLSGDQP. The full CDR3 protein reads CAGSLSGDQPQHF.

Of note for this clone: The observed sequence ends 3 residues before the CDR3 terminus, with the missing tail filled in from the germline J gene. The chain has TRBV5-1 and TRBJ1-1; TRBD1 agrees at 7 bases. Germline lookup yields CDR1 SGHRS and CDR2 YFSETQ. This CDR3 spans 14 amino acids. V gave up 1 base and J gave up 4 bases; unmatched junction bases: 4. The covered CDR3 bases are TGCGCCAGCAGCTTGACAGGGGCTCCCACTGAA. This translates into CASSLTGAPTE. The CDR3 in its entirety is CASSLTGAPTEAFF.

As for this clone: From the germline J gene comes the end of the CDR3, since the read stops 3 residues before it. The chain combines TRBV4-1 with TRBJ2-7; 7 bases agree with TRBD2. The CDR3 sequence is 15 residues long. V lost 2 bases to trimming and J lost 0 bases; unmatched junction nucleotides: 4. Germline lookup yields CDR1 MGHRA and CDR2 YSYEKL. This CDR3 is CASSQSGVSSYEQYF. The CDR3 bases that were read are TGCGCCAGCAGCCAAAGCGGGGTCAGCTCCTACGAG.

Note on this clone: The CDR3 extends 3 residues past the end of the read, so its final part is completed from the germline J gene. The rearrangement links TRBV30 to TRBJ2-7, with 8 positions matching TRBD2. J was trimmed by 3 bases and V by 0 bases; bases with no gene match: 1. Per germline, CDR1 GTSNPN and CDR2 SVGIG (reference sequence). This CDR3 has 13 residues. The CDR3 bases that were read are TGTGCCTGGAGTGTTGGGACTAGCTACGAG. This sequence encodes CAWSVGTSYE. The full-length CDR3 reads as CAWSVGTSYEQYF.

Incomplete CDR3 DNA: TGCGCCAGCCGGGGACAGGGGACGGAGACC. Translated: CASRGQGTET. The CDR3 in its entirety is CASRGQGTETQYF. This chain connects TRBV4-1 to TRBJ2-5; 10 bases match TRBD1. Read data end 3 residues before the CDR3 end; the end is taken from the germline J gene. Germline-derived CDR1 and CDR2 are MGHRA and YSYEKL. The CDR3 covers 13 residues. V was pared by 8 bases and J by 5 bases, with 5 bases of the junction left unmatched.

Worth noting for this clone: The CDR3 goes on 3 residues after the read ends, and that part is filled in from the germline J gene. V and J are TRBV30 and TRBJ2-2; tentative D call: TRBD2 (6 bases). The CDR3 covers 16 residues. Deletions cut 0 bases from V and 0 bases from J, with 11 bases between. Per the germline V gene, CDR1 is GTSNPN and CDR2 is SVGIG (reference sequence). The CDR3: CAWSVPVAANTGELFF. CDR3 DNA, as far as it was read: TGTGCCTGGAGTGTACCAGTAGCGGCGAACACCGGGGAG.

Turning to this clone: The read comes to an end 3 residues before the CDR3 does, leaving the germline J gene to fill in the end. This chain joins TRBV27 and TRBJ2-4; weak D call: TRBD1 (6 bases). The length of the CDR3 is 16 residues. Trimming stripped 3 bases from V and 3 bases from J, with 15 bases between. Per germline, CDR1 MNHEY and CDR2 SMNVEV (reference sequence). Partial CDR3 DNA: TGTGCCAGCAGTTTCCGCAGGGGATTTGGCAAAAACATT. Translated, it gives CASSFRRGFGKNI. The full-length CDR3 reads as CASSFRRGFGKNIQYF.

Note on this clone: The CDR3 extends 3 residues past the end of the read, so its final part is completed from the germline J gene. The chain recombines TRBV5-1 with TRBJ1-5; TRBD1 matches at 7 bases. This CDR3 has 14 residues. Per germline, CDR1 SGHRS and CDR2 YFSETQ. V shed 0 bases, J shed 6 bases, and the junction held 3 bases outside the gene matches. The CDR3 spells CASSLEGGGQPQHF. CDR3 DNA (partial): TGCGCCAGCAGCTTGGAAGGGGGCGGTCAGCCC.

Turning to this clone: The read terminates 3 residues before the CDR3 end, so the remaining end is supplied by the germline J gene. The rearrangement links TRBV5-1 to TRBJ2-5, with TRBD1 as a possible D gene (7 bases). The CDR3 is made up of 17 amino acids. Germline V CDR1 and CDR2: SGHRS, YFSETQ. Trimming removed 0 bases from V and 5 bases from J, with 20 bases in between. CDR3 protein: CASSLGGSTQGGETQYF. CDR3 DNA (partial): TGCGCCAGCAGCTTGGGAGGTAGTACCCAGGGGGGTGAGACC.

Notes on this clone: Sequencing ends 3 residues short of the CDR3 end; the germline J gene provides the rest. This sequence joins TRBV20-1 and TRBJ2-7; the match to TRBD2 covers 12 bases. Germline CDR1 DFQATT, CDR2 SNEGSKA (reference sequence). There are 14 residues in the CDR3. Trimming removed 5 bases from V and 1 base from J; junction bases left unmatched: 3. Partial CDR3 DNA: TGCAGTGCTTATGGACTAGCGGGATCCTACGAG. Residues: CSAYGLAGSYE. The CDR3 in its entirety is CSAYGLAGSYEQYF.

Remarks on this clone: Read coverage stops 3 residues before the CDR3 terminus; the germline J gene supplies the remainder. The V gene is TRBV20-1, the J gene TRBJ2-1; 7 bases are shared with TRBD1. The CDR3 has 13 residues. With 3 bases clipped from V and 6 bases from J, the junction kept 5 bases outside the gene matches. Germline lookup yields CDR1 DFQATT and CDR2 SNEGSKA (reference sequence). Partial CDR3 DNA: TGCAGTGCTAGGACAGGGTTGGGCAATGAG. Amino acids: CSARTGLGNE. The full CDR3 reads CSARTGLGNEQFF.

Comments on this clone: The read stops 3 residues short of the end of the CDR3; the missing end is completed from the germline J gene. This sequence joins TRBV20-1 and TRBJ2-5, with D possibly called TRBD1 or TRBD2 (5 bases each). The CDR3 extends over 12 amino acids. V was shortened by 5 bases and J by 3 bases, with 10 bases between the two germline ends. CDR1 and CDR2 (germline): DFQATT, SNEGSKA (reference sequence). The CDR3 is CSAQQEEETQYF. The sequenced part of the CDR3 DNA is TGCAGTGCTCAACAGGAGGAAGAGACC.

This CDR3 is CSAARGGPTLSTDTQYF. The covered CDR3 bases are TGCAGTGCTGCGCGGGGGGGCCCCACACTGAGCACAGATACG. The V and J genes are TRBV20-1 and TRBJ2-3, with TRBD2 matching over 9 bases. The CDR3 end lies 3 residues beyond the end of the read and is filled in from the germline J gene. Per the germline V gene, CDR1 is DFQATT and CDR2 is SNEGSKA (reference sequence). CDR3 length: 17 amino acids. V lost 5 bases and J lost 0; bases outside the gene matches: 12.

A remark on this clone: The read halts 3 residues ahead of the CDR3 end, with the missing end drawn from the germline J gene. The genes are TRBV7-2 and TRBJ2-1; 10 bases align to TRBD2. This CDR3 is 16 amino acids long. The germline gives CDR1 SGHTA, CDR2 FQGNSA. The trim removed 0 bases at V and 4 bases at J, leaving 3 bases unmatched. The sequenced part of the CDR3 DNA is TGTGCCAGCAGCTTAGCTAGCGGGGGGCCTTACAATGAG. Translated: CASSLASGGPYNE. The full CDR3 protein reads CASSLASGGPYNEQFF.

About this clone: The CDR3 end lies 3 residues beyond the end of the read and is filled in from the germline J gene. The rearrangement links TRBV19 to TRBJ1-6; maybe TRBD1 (5 bases). This CDR3 is 13 amino acids long. The V end lost 7 bases, the J end lost 6 bases, and 10 bases lay between the germline ends. Per germline, CDR1 LNHDA and CDR2 SQIVND (reference sequence). CDR3 residues: CASKGQGNSPLHF. The sequenced CDR3 bases are TGTGCCAGTAAGGGGCAGGGTAATTCACCC.

Details on this clone: The missing CDR3 end, 3 residues past where the read stops, is filled in from the germline J gene. This chain joins TRBV18 and TRBJ1-2; 9 bases map to TRBD1. Germline CDR1 KGHSH, CDR2 LQKENI. The length of the CDR3 is 16 residues. CDR3 bases read: TGTGCCAGCGCGACAGGGGGACCCTTCGTATCCTACGAC. This sequence encodes CASATGGPFVSYD. The complete CDR3 protein is CASATGGPFVSYDYTF.

About this clone: The observed sequence ends 3 residues before the CDR3 terminus, with the missing tail filled in from the germline J gene. The chain is built from TRBV25-1 and TRBJ2-2; TRBD2 is a possible D gene (6 bases). Between the trimmed V and J ends, which lost 8 bases and 5 bases, there was a span of 12 bases. The CDR3 runs 13 residues. Germline V gene data show CDR1 as MGHDK and CDR2 as SYGVNS. The CDR3 reads CASVSGPTGELFF. The CDR3 DNA, read in part, is TGTGCCAGCGTCAGCGGGCCAACCGGGGAG.

As for this clone: From the germline J gene comes the end of the CDR3, since the read stops 3 residues before it. This sequence joins TRBV29-1 and TRBJ2-6; D is possibly TRBD1 or TRBD2 (7 bases each). CDR3 length: 15 amino acids. The V and J ends lost 6 bases and 2 bases respectively, with 14 bases between them. Germline V gene lookup returns CDR1 SQVTM and CDR2 ANQGSEA. The CDR3: CSVVGGGAGANVLTF. The part of the CDR3 DNA that was read is TGCAGCGTCGTGGGAGGGGGCGCTGGGGCCAACGTC.

For this clone: The sequence runs out 3 residues before the end of the CDR3; the remainder is reconstructed from the germline J gene. V gene TRBV5-1 combines with J gene TRBJ1-1; 9 positions agree with TRBD1. V lost 1 base, J lost 4 bases, and 11 bases stayed unmatched. Germline V gives CDR1 SGHRS, CDR2 YFSETQ. The CDR3 runs 17 residues. The CDR3 sequence: CASSLKLTGGYGTEAFF. The CDR3 DNA, read in part, is TGCGCCAGCAGCTTGAAATTGACAGGGGGTTATGGCACTGAA.

The CDR3 region is CASSLAKSGGDTYTF. Partial CDR3 DNA: TGTGCCAGCAGCTTAGCAAAAAGCGGGGGAGATACC. The chain uses TRBV7-9 and TRBJ1-2; tentatively, D is TRBD1 (5 bases). Read data end 3 residues before the CDR3 end; the end is taken from the germline J gene. The CDR3 consists of 15 residues. Germline V gives CDR1 SEHNR, CDR2 FQNEAQ (reference sequence). The full variable domain, with the rest looked up from reference TRBV7-9 and TRBJ1-2, is DTGVSQNPRHKITKRGQNVTFRCDPISEHNRLYWYRQTLGQGPEFLTYFQNEAQLEKSRLLSDRFSAERPKGSFSTLEIQRTEQGDSAMYLCASSLAKSGGDTYTFGSGTRLTVV.

Remarks on this clone: Read sequence stops 3 residues before the CDR3 end, and the germline J gene provides the missing end. The genes are TRBV6-2 or TRBV6-3 and TRBJ2-2; possibly TRBD2 for D (6 bases). Germline values: CDR1 MNHEY, CDR2 SVGEGT. This CDR3 spans 14 amino acids. Trimming removed 5 bases from V and 4 bases from J, with 11 bases in between. CDR3 DNA, as far as it was read: TGTGCCAGCAGTCAAGGAGGGTTCACCGGGGAG. Translating gives CASSQGGFTGE. The CDR3 in full is CASSQGGFTGELFF.

Concerning this clone itself: With the read ending 3 residues before the CDR3 end, the germline J gene is used to fill in that end. This chain connects TRBV5-4 to TRBJ2-5; TRBD2 is a possible D gene (6 bases). Germline assignment: CDR1 SGHNT and CDR2 YYREEE (reference sequence). Trimming took off 0 bases at V and 2 bases at J, with 11 bases between the two ends. The CDR3 totals 15 residues. The sequenced part of the CDR3 DNA is TGTGCCAGCAGCTTGGTCGCGGGGTCACAAGAGACC. It is translated as CASSLVAGSQET. The full CDR3 reads CASSLVAGSQETQYF.

Points on this clone: With the read ending 3 residues before the CDR3 end, the germline J gene is used to fill in that end. The chain has TRBV12-5 and TRBJ1-2, with 7 bases that match TRBD1. The junction had 10 bases not matched to a gene; V was cut back by 5 bases and J by 7 bases. The CDR3 has 14 amino acids. The germline V gene encodes CDR1 LGHNT and CDR2 FRNRAP. The part of the CDR3 DNA that was read is TGTGCTAGTGGTACCATCGACTACAGGGGTGGC. The encoded protein is CASGTIDYRGG. The CDR3 in full is CASGTIDYRGGYTF. Drawing the rest from reference TRBV12-5 and TRBJ1-2, the complete variable domain is DARVTQTPRHKVTEMGQEVTMRCQPILGHNTVFWYRQTMMQGLELLAYFRNRAPLDDSGMPKDRFSAEMPDATLATLKIQPSEPRDSAVYFCASGTIDYRGGYTFGSGTRLTVV.

Worth noting for this clone: Sequencing ends 3 residues short of the CDR3 end; the germline J gene provides the rest. V and J are TRBV30 and TRBJ2-3; TRBD1 agrees at 11 bases. V trimming: 5 bases; J trimming: 2 bases; junction bases outside the gene matches: 6. The CDR3 spans 15 residues. Germline V gene lookup returns CDR1 GTSNPN and CDR2 SVGIG (reference sequence). The CDR3 reads CAWVMDRGLTDTQYF. CDR3 bases read: TGTGCCTGGGTAATGGACAGGGGGCTCACAGATACG.

As to this clone: Sequencing ends 3 residues short of the CDR3 end; the germline J gene provides the rest. This chain joins TRBV5-4 and TRBJ2-1, with 15 nucleotides matching TRBD2. The CDR3 loop spans 16 amino acids. Trimming at V came to 4 bases and at J to 6 bases, leaving 5 bases not matched to a gene. Germline CDR1 SGHNT, CDR2 YYREEE (reference sequence). CDR3 amino acids: CASSTGLAGGINEQFF. The sequenced part of the CDR3 DNA is TGTGCCAGCAGCACAGGACTAGCGGGGGGGATCAATGAG.

Comment on this clone: The read ends 3 residues shy of where the CDR3 ends; the end is completed using the germline J gene. The rearrangement joins TRBV13 to TRBJ2-7; the match to TRBD1 covers 8 bases. CDR3 length equals 13 residues. The germline CDR1 and CDR2 sequences are PRHDT and FYEKMQ (reference sequence). V lost 4 bases to trimming and J lost 3 bases; unmatched junction nucleotides: 2. CDR3 amino acids: CASSSDRDYEQYF. CDR3 bases read: TGTGCCAGCAGCTCGGACAGGGACTACGAG.

Concerning this clone: The CDR3 extends 3 residues past the end of the read, so its final part is completed from the germline J gene. The rearrangement links TRBV6-1 to TRBJ2-7; 7 nucleotides align to TRBD1. Germline CDR1 reads MNHNS; CDR2 reads SASEGT. CDR3 length: 17 residues. J was trimmed by 5 bases and V by 1 base; bases with no gene match: 14. The CDR3 loop reads CASSEVGLWGTVNEQYF. Incomplete CDR3 DNA: TGTGCCAGCAGTGAAGTAGGCTTGTGGGGGACAGTCAACGAG.

With respect to this clone: Coverage ceases 3 residues before the CDR3 finishes, and the germline J gene fills in the end. This chain uses TRBV7-2 with TRBJ1-5, with a weak D call TRBD1 (6 bases). The germline V and J ends were trimmed by 1 base and 4 bases, with 11 bases remaining between them. The length of the CDR3 is 15 residues. In germline, CDR1 is SGHTA, CDR2 FQGNSA. The sequenced part of the CDR3 DNA is TGTGCCAGCAGCTTAGGGCAGGGGAGGAATCAGCCC. It encodes CASSLGQGRNQP. The whole CDR3 sequence is CASSLGQGRNQPQHF.

As for this clone: Read sequence stops 3 residues before the CDR3 end, and the germline J gene provides the missing end. This chain uses TRBV20-1 with TRBJ2-3; D may be TRBD1 (5 bases). Germline assignment: CDR1 DFQATT and CDR2 SNEGSKA (reference sequence). V was clipped by 0 bases and J by 4 bases, with 11 bases between them. This CDR3 contains 14 residues. The CDR3 is CSARDYLGADTQYF. The DNA read from the CDR3 is TGCAGTGCTAGAGATTACTTAGGGGCAGATACG.

Turning to this clone: The observed sequence ends 3 residues before the CDR3 terminus, with the missing tail filled in from the germline J gene. The chain employs TRBV30 and TRBJ2-3, with TRBD1 identical over 7 bases. This CDR3 contains 13 residues. Germline assignment: CDR1 GTSNPN and CDR2 SVGIG (reference sequence). The covered CDR3 bases are TGTGCCTGGGAAAGGACAGGACAAGAGACG. It yields the protein CAWERTGQET. In full, the CDR3 is CAWERTGQETQYF.